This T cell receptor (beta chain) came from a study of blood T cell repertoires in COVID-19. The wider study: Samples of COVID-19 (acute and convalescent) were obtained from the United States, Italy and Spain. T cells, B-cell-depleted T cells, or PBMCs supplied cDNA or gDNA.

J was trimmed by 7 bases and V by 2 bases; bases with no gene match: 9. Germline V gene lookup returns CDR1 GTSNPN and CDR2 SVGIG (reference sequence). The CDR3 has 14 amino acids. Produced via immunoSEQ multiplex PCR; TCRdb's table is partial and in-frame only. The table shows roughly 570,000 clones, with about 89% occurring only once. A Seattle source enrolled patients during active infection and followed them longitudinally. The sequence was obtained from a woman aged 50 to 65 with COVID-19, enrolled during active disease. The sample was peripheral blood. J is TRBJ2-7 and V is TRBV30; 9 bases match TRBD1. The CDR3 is CAWSPGTGKVEQYF. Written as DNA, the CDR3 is TGTGCCTGGAGTCCCGGGACAGGGAAAGTGGAGCAGTACTTC. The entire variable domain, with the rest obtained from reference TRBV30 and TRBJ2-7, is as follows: SQTIHQWPATLVQPVGSPLSLECTVEGTSNPNLYWYRQAAGRGLQLLFYSVGIGQISSEVPQNLSASRPQDRQFILSSKKLLLSDSGFYLCAWSPGTGKVEQYFGPGTRLTVT.